This T cell receptor beta chain was captured by sequencing in a study of cytomegalovirus exposure and HLA in healthy donors. Study-level information: An analysis done earlier identified 117 million unique TCR beta sequences from about 179 million T cells. General study findings and limits: Researchers reportedly found TCR beta sequences accurately predicted most subjects' HLA-A and HLA-B alleles.

The primer mix had 60 Vbeta and 13 Jbeta primers. This table comes from immunoSEQ multiplex PCR, and its TCRdb copy is limited to in-frame clones, with some not included. The sample has 210,000 or so clones; 85% to 90% are singletons. Each of the donors was a healthy bone marrow donor. In its sample, this clone was seen once. The antigen remains undetermined. The CDR3 extends over 16 amino acids. Unmatched junction bases numbered 7, after V lost 0 bases and J lost 7 bases. CDR1 is LNHDA, CDR2 SQIVND, per germline (reference sequence). The material sequenced was PBMCs. The chain couples TRBV19 to TRBJ2-1, with 9 bases that match TRBD2. The sequence derives from a human donor in good health. CDR3 sequence (DNA): TGTGCCAGTAGTATAGACAAAGCGGGAGGTAGGAATGAGCAGTTCTTC. Its protein is CASSIDKAGGRNEQFF.